A selection of T cell receptor beta chains follows, all from one sample in a study of shared clonotypes between healthy human individuals. Using immunoSEQ multiplex PCR, the repertoire was profiled, and TCRdb retains in-frame clones only, with some absent. The data hold 2 million to 3 million clones, with roughly 93% observed a single time. The sample comprised naive CD4+ T cells from PBMCs. These receptors came from a man aged 18 to 29 in good health. Some clones in this sample may be carry-over from other donors' samples. Each CDR3 is given with its conserved first and last residue. D genes are given only for firm matches. Clone size, where shown, is once, few, many, or a class for clones that have expanded.

clone_size | j_call | d_call | v_call | cdr3_aa | cdr3_nt
. | TRBJ2-7 | TRBD2 | TRBV4-2 | CASSQGLAGRYEQYF | TGTGCCAGCAGCCAAGGACTAGCGGGGAGGTACGAGCAGTACTTC
. | TRBJ1-2 | TRBD1 | TRBV19 | CASSLTGLDYGYTF | TGTGCCAGTAGTCTGACAGGGTTAGACTATGGCTACACCTTC
. | TRBJ1-2 | . | TRBV15 | CATSREPEVGYTF | TGTGCCACCAGCAGAGAGCCCGAGGTCGGCTACACCTTC
. | TRBJ1-5 | . | TRBV7-9 | CASSLLRTEADYSNQPQHF | TGTGCCAGCAGCTTACTCAGGACCGAGGCCGACTATAGCAATCAGCCCCAGCATTTT
. | TRBJ2-7 | . | TRBV5-6 | CASSLFWGGIYEQYF | TGTGCCAGCAGCTTGTTCTGGGGAGGTATCTACGAGCAGTACTTC
. | TRBJ2-1 | TRBD2 | TRBV7-7 | CASSSGLAGLNEQFF | TGTGCCAGCAGCTCAGGACTAGCGGGACTGAATGAGCAGTTCTTC
. | TRBJ1-5 | TRBD1 | TRBV19 | CASSGDRGFYSNQPQHF | TGTGCCAGTAGTGGGGACAGGGGGTTTTATAGCAATCAGCCCCAGCATTTT
. | TRBJ1-2 | TRBD1 | TRBV5-1 | CASSFLPLGQGTYGYTF | TGCGCCAGCAGCTTCCTGCCACTTGGACAGGGGACGTATGGCTACACCTTC
. | TRBJ2-4 | TRBD1 | TRBV5-1 | CASSLTGTGLAKNIQYF | TGCGCCAGCAGCCTAACCGGGACAGGACTCGCCAAAAACATTCAGTACTTC
. | TRBJ1-1 | . | TRBV5-1 | CASSLDRLNTEAFF | TGCGCCAGCAGCTTGGACCGTTTGAACACTGAAGCTTTCTTT
. | TRBJ2-5 | TRBD1 | TRBV29-1 | CSVEQGAETQYF | TGCAGCGTGGAACAGGGGGCAGAGACCCAGTACTTC
. | TRBJ2-1 | . | TRBV6-1 | CASNFLYNEQFF | TGTGCCAGCAATTTCCTTTACAATGAGCAGTTCTTC
. | TRBJ1-2 | . | TRBV30 | CAWSPYGYTF | TGTGCCTGGAGCCCCTATGGCTACACCTTC
. | TRBJ2-7 | TRBD2 | TRBV6-6 | CASSWGRVSYEQYF | TGTGCCAGCAGTTGGGGGAGGGTCTCCTACGAGCAGTACTTC
once | TRBJ2-7 | TRBD2 | TRBV7-2 | CASSTRLAGSYEQYF | TGTGCCAGCAGTACGAGACTAGCGGGAAGCTACGAGCAGTACTTC
. | TRBJ2-5 | TRBD1 | TRBV18 | CASSRRDRLQETQYF | TGTGCCAGCTCACGAAGGGACAGGCTCCAAGAGACCCAGTACTTC
. | TRBJ2-3 | . | TRBV5-1 | CASRLGAATDTQYF | TGCGCCAGCCGGCTGGGAGCGGCCACAGATACGCAGTATTTT
. | TRBJ2-7 | . | TRBV9 | CASSVGGPPSYEQYF | TGTGCCAGCAGCGTAGGTGGGCCACCATCCTACGAGCAGTACTTC
. | TRBJ2-2 | TRBD2 | TRBV5-1 | CASTQFAGDSTGELFF | TGCGCCAGCACCCAATTTGCGGGAGATTCCACCGGGGAGCTGTTTTTT
. | TRBJ2-3 | TRBD2 | TRBV5-1 | CASGYRTSGSTDTQYF | TGCGCCAGCGGATACCGGACTAGCGGAAGCACAGATACGCAGTATTTT
. | TRBJ1-2 | TRBD1 | TRBV13 | CASSLGLRTGDYGYTF | TGTGCCAGCAGCTTAGGTCTTCGGACAGGGGATTATGGCTACACCTTC
. | TRBJ1-2 | . | TRBV30 | CAWREQGPGYTF | TGTGCCTGGAGGGAACAGGGCCCTGGCTACACCTTC
once | TRBJ2-1 | . | TRBV7-8 | CASSLVSGVHEQFF | TGTGCCAGCAGCTTAGTGTCGGGGGTGCATGAGCAGTTCTTC
. | TRBJ1-1 | . | TRBV7-2 | CASSLYLLTEAFF | TGTGCCAGCAGCTTATATCTGCTAACCGAAGCTTTCTTT
. | TRBJ2-3 | TRBD2 | TRBV7-6 | CASSYSGTYGGDTQYF | TGTGCCAGCAGCTATAGCGGGACTTACGGGGGAGATACGCAGTATTTT
. | TRBJ2-7 | . | TRBV10-1 | CASSERGGPYEQYF | TGCGCCAGCAGTGAGAGGGGGGGCCCCTACGAGCAGTACTTC
. | TRBJ2-7 | TRBD1 | TRBV5-1 | CASSLRTGGRYEQYF | TGCGCCAGCAGCTTGAGGACAGGGGGCAGGTACGAGCAGTACTTC
. | TRBJ1-5 | . | TRBV19 | CASSTRQYNQPQHF | TGTGCCAGTAGTACTCGACAGTACAATCAGCCCCAGCATTTT
. | TRBJ1-5 | TRBD1 | TRBV28 | CASSPGTGSLRRPQHF | TGTGCCAGCAGCCCTGGGACAGGTTCCCTTCGTCGGCCCCAGCATTTT
. | TRBJ2-2 | . | TRBV25-1 | CASSGSGQNTGELFF | TGTGCCAGCAGCGGTTCCGGACAGAACACCGGGGAGCTGTTTTTT
. | TRBJ1-3 | TRBD1 | TRBV11-2 | CASSWDSLSSGNTIYF | TGTGCCAGCAGTTGGGACAGTTTAAGCTCTGGAAACACCATATATTTT
. | TRBJ2-7 | TRBD1 | TRBV7-2 | CASSRQGVSHEQYF | TGTGCCAGCAGCAGACAGGGGGTTAGCCACGAGCAGTACTTC
. | TRBJ2-7 | . | TRBV5-8 | CASSLARSSIPSYEQYF | TGTGCCAGCAGCTTGGCCCGCAGTTCTATACCCTCCTACGAGCAGTACTTC
. | TRBJ2-5 | TRBD1 | TRBV10-3 | CAIGGTGEETQYF | TGTGCCATCGGGGGGACAGGCGAAGAGACCCAGTACTTC
. | TRBJ1-1 | TRBD1 | TRBV7-9 | CASSLAVAGGPLNTEAFF | TGTGCCAGCAGCTTAGCGGTCGCAGGGGGCCCCCTGAACACTGAAGCTTTCTTT
. | TRBJ1-4 | . | TRBV7-2 | CASSLSGGRNEKLFF | TGTGCCAGCAGCCTCAGCGGGGGGCGTAATGAAAAACTGTTTTTT
once | TRBJ1-2 | . | TRBV29-1 | CSVAGGRYYGYTF | TGCAGCGTTGCGGGGGGGCGATACTATGGCTACACCTTC
once | TRBJ1-1 | . | TRBV7-2 | CASSLIAYRSNTEAFF | TGTGCCAGCAGCTTAATCGCTTACAGAAGCAACACTGAAGCTTTCTTT
. | TRBJ1-2 | . | TRBV7-2 | CASSPPWQDYGYTF | TGTGCCAGCAGCCCCCCGTGGCAGGATTATGGCTACACCTTC
. | TRBJ1-5 | . | TRBV4-2 | CASSQDGTPGQPQHF | TGTGCCAGCAGCCAAGACGGGACGCCGGGTCAGCCCCAGCATTTT
. | TRBJ2-6 | . | TRBV4-2 | CASGGGLALVGANVLTF | TGTGCCTCTGGGGGTGGCCTAGCGTTGGTTGGGGCCAACGTCCTGACTTTC
. | TRBJ1-5 | . | TRBV19 | CASSIGSRRQPQHF | TGTGCCAGTAGTATAGGGTCTAGGCGGCAGCCCCAGCATTTT
. | TRBJ2-3 | TRBD2 | TRBV11-2 | CASSWEGPDTQYF | TGTGCCAGCAGCTGGGAGGGCCCAGATACGCAGTATTTT
. | TRBJ1-2 | . | TRBV6-5 | CASSPSFTAYGYTF | TGTGCCAGCAGTCCGTCCTTTACCGCCTATGGCTACACCTTC
. | TRBJ1-2 | TRBD1 | TRBV18 | CASSRGQGLGGYTF | TGTGCCAGCTCACGTGGACAGGGGTTAGGTGGCTACACCTTC
. | TRBJ2-1 | . | TRBV15 | CATTPTYLSGASYNEQFF | TGTGCCACCACCCCGACATACCTGTCAGGGGCCTCCTACAATGAGCAGTTCTTC
. | TRBJ1-1 | . | TRBV25-1 | CANPQGTNTEAFF | TGTGCCAACCCACAGGGAACAAACACTGAAGCTTTCTTT
. | TRBJ2-1 | . | TRBV5-1 | CASSLGWPSYNEQFF | TGCGCCAGCAGCTTGGGGTGGCCTTCCTACAATGAGCAGTTCTTC
. | TRBJ1-1 | . | TRBV5-1 | CASSLDSMNTEAFF | TGCGCCAGCAGCTTGGACAGCATGAACACTGAAGCTTTCTTT
. | TRBJ1-4 | . | TRBV11-2 | CASSLEFLWQSTNEKLFF | TGTGCCAGCAGCTTAGAATTTTTATGGCAGTCAACTAATGAAAAACTGTTTTTT
. | TRBJ2-1 | . | TRBV5-1 | CATSLRRGPYNEQFF | TGCGCCACTTCACTTAGGCGGGGTCCCTACAATGAGCAGTTCTTC
. | TRBJ2-7 | . | TRBV19 | CASSLQFGPYEQYF | TGTGCCAGTAGTTTGCAGTTTGGTCCCTACGAGCAGTACTTC
. | TRBJ2-7 | . | TRBV7-8 | CASSSQGSEQYF | TGTGCCAGCAGCTCCCAGGGTAGCGAGCAGTACTTC
. | TRBJ2-2 | . | TRBV5-1 | CASSTPPGYTGELFF | TGCGCCAGCAGCACGCCCCCGGGGTACACCGGGGAGCTGTTTTTT
. | TRBJ1-5 | . | TRBV28 | CASSLMSGRLRNQPQHF | TGTGCCAGCAGTTTAATGTCAGGGCGGCTCCGCAATCAGCCCCAGCATTTT
. | TRBJ1-2 | . | TRBV7-9 | CASGQSNNYGYTF | TGTGCCAGCGGACAGAGTAATAACTATGGCTACACCTTC
. | TRBJ2-6 | . | TRBV2 | CASIGSSGANVLTF | TGTGCCAGCATTGGCTCCTCTGGGGCCAACGTCCTGACTTTC